This is a list of T cell receptor beta chains from one sample in a study of cytomegalovirus exposure and HLA in healthy donors. Using immunoSEQ multiplex PCR, the repertoire was profiled, and TCRdb retains in-frame clones only, with some absent. Of more than 85,000 clones in the sample, over 80% were seen once. Sequenced input: PBMCs. These receptors all stem from a man aged 18 to 30 in good health and CMV-seronegative. The CDR3 runs from the conserved cysteine through the conserved F or W. D genes are given only for firm matches. A row's size may be missing; if present it is once, few, many or a size class.

abundance,d_gene,j_gene,v_gene,CDR3nt,CDR3aa
.,.,TRBJ2-7,TRBV28,TGTGCCAGCAGTACCCCAAGGGGGGGCGGCTACGAGCAGTACTTC,CASSTPRGGGYEQYF
.,TRBD1,TRBJ2-2,TRBV6-5,TGTGCCAGCAGTGTGACTCAGGGGGCGTACGGGGAGCTGTTTTTT,CASSVTQGAYGELFF
.,.,TRBJ2-7,TRBV7-9,TGTGCCAGCAGCCCCAGAGGGAGCGGTTCCTACGAGCAGTACTTC,CASSPRGSGSYEQYF
.,.,TRBJ2-7,TRBV14,TGTGCCAGCAGCCAAAACTTCTACGAGCAGTACTTC,CASSQNFYEQYF
.,TRBD1,TRBJ2-1,TRBV29-1,TGCAGCGTTCCTACCGGGACAGGGTGGGATGAGCAGTTCTTC,CSVPTGTGWDEQFF
.,.,TRBJ1-2,TRBV2,TGTGCCAGCAGGCGGGGGGGACCGGATAATGGCTACACCTTC,CASRRGGPDNGYTF
.,.,TRBJ1-1,TRBV27,TGTGCCAGCGGGGGCCCACGGGGACCAACTGAAGCTTTCTTT,CASGGPRGPTEAFF
.,.,TRBJ1-1,TRBV7-2,TGTGCCAGCAGCCCCATCGGGATGAACACTGAAGCTTTCTTT,CASSPIGMNTEAFF
.,.,TRBJ2-2,TRBV6-5,TGTGCCAGCAGTTACTCGTATAGAGTTGCCGGGGAGCTGTTTTTT,CASSYSYRVAGELFF
.,.,TRBJ1-1,TRBV12-5,TGTGCTAGTGGTTTCACACCGAACACTGAAGCTTTCTTT,CASGFTPNTEAFF
.,.,TRBJ2-4,TRBV2,TGTGCCAGCAGTGGGACAGATAAAAACATTCAGTACTTC,CASSGTDKNIQYF
.,.,TRBJ1-1,TRBV5-4,TGTGCCAGCAGCTTGACCACAGGTGGAGCTTTCTTT,CASSLTTGGAFF
.,.,TRBJ2-7,TRBV7-9,TGTGCCAGCAGCTTAGAATCGGGGAACGAGCAGTACTTC,CASSLESGNEQYF
.,TRBD1,TRBJ2-4,TRBV27,TGTGCCAGCAGTTTATACGGGGGACAGGGGATCATTCAGTACTTC,CASSLYGGQGIIQYF
.,.,TRBJ2-7,TRBV5-4,TGTGCCAGCAGCTTGGTAGGGGGAGACTCCTACGAGCAGTACTTC,CASSLVGGDSYEQYF
.,TRBD2,TRBJ2-3,TRBV29-1,TGCAGCGTGGCTAGCGGGACAACCGTAAATACGCAGTATTTT,CSVASGTTVNTQYF
.,.,TRBJ1-1,TRBV19,TGTGCCAGTAGTATAAAGTCTGGAGAGCGAGCTTTCTTT,CASSIKSGERAFF
once,.,TRBJ1-1,TRBV27,TGTGCCAGCAGTCCTAACACGGGAAGGCTTACTGAAGCTTTCTTT,CASSPNTGRLTEAFF
.,TRBD1,TRBJ1-4,TRBV6-1,TGTGCCAGCAAGGAAGGGACAGTAGGAGAAAAACTGTTTTTT,CASKEGTVGEKLFF
.,TRBD1,TRBJ2-2,TRBV5-1,TGCGCCAGCAGCCTCGTTCAGACAGGGAGCGGGGAGCTGTTTTTT,CASSLVQTGSGELFF
once,TRBD2,TRBJ2-7,TRBV18,TGTGCCAGCTCACCACAGTCCGGGACTAGCGGCTACGAGCAGTACTTC,CASSPQSGTSGYEQYF
.,TRBD1,TRBJ2-1,TRBV10-3,TGTGCCATCAGTGAGGCCGGGACAGGGTCCTACAATGAGCAGTTCTTC,CAISEAGTGSYNEQFF
.,TRBD1,TRBJ2-7,TRBV30,TGTGCCTGGGGTAGGGACAGCTTAGAGCAGTACTTC,CAWGRDSLEQYF
.,.,TRBJ2-3,TRBV4-3,TGCGCCAGCAGCCAAGATCCGGCCCCGGGAGATACGCAGTATTTT,CASSQDPAPGDTQYF
few,.,TRBJ2-3,TRBV2,TGTGCCACCACACGCCAGGATACGCAGTATTTT,CATTRQDTQYF
.,.,TRBJ2-1,TRBV11-2,TGTGCCAGCAGCTTAGCGATCTCCAGTCTTGAGCAGTTCTTC,CASSLAISSLEQFF
.,.,TRBJ2-7,TRBV29-1,TGCAGCGTTCTCCGGGTCGACGAGCAGTACTTC,CSVLRVDEQYF
.,TRBD1,TRBJ1-3,TRBV28,TGTGCCAGCAGGCCTAGGACAGGACTCTCTGGAAACACCATATATTTT,CASRPRTGLSGNTIYF
.,TRBD1,TRBJ1-2,TRBV4-3,TGCGCCAGCAGCCAACAGACAGGGTCCGGGTTATATGGCTACACCTTC,CASSQQTGSGLYGYTF
few,.,TRBJ1-5,TRBV7-2,TGTGCCAGCAGCTTTCGGGGAGGGTACAATCAGCCCCAGCATTTT,CASSFRGGYNQPQHF
.,TRBD2,TRBJ2-7,TRBV7-8,TGTGCCAGCAGCTATGCTAGCGGGAATGGCGAGCAGTACTTC,CASSYASGNGEQYF
.,.,TRBJ2-5,TRBV6-5,TGTGCCAGCACCATGGGGGGAGAGGAGACCCAGTACTTC,CASTMGGEETQYF
.,.,TRBJ2-1,TRBV27,TGTGCCAGCAGGGAGAGGCCGGGCGGGGAGCAGTTCTTC,CASRERPGGEQFF
.,TRBD1,TRBJ2-1,TRBV11-3,TGTGCCAGCAGCTTGATGTTGGACAGGGGCAATGAGCAGTTCTTC,CASSLMLDRGNEQFF
few,TRBD1,TRBJ2-5,TRBV7-6,TGTGCCAGCAGCTCCTTGGGACAGGGGGCGCGGGAGACCCAGTACTTC,CASSSLGQGARETQYF
few,TRBD1,TRBJ2-6,TRBV29-1,TGCAGCGCGGACAGGGCCGATGGGGCCAACGTCCTGACTTTC,CSADRADGANVLTF
.,TRBD1,TRBJ1-4,TRBV7-9,TGTGCCAGCAGGCCAAAGGTCACAGGGGGTATGGATGAAAAACTGTTTTTT,CASRPKVTGGMDEKLFF
.,TRBD2,TRBJ2-7,TRBV10-2,TGCGCCAGCAGTGGAGGGTCGGGGACTAGCGGACTCTACGAGCAGTACTTC,CASSGGSGTSGLYEQYF
.,TRBD2,TRBJ2-2,TRBV19,TGTGCCAGTAAGGGACTAGCGGGAGCCGGGGAGCTGTTTTTT,CASKGLAGAGELFF
.,TRBD2,TRBJ2-7,TRBV7-2,TGTGCCAGCAGCTTATCGGGCGGGAGTGTTCCCGAGCAGTACTTC,CASSLSGGSVPEQYF